Below, one TCR beta chain is given with its context. Its cognate antigen is unknown. This CDR3 region has 13 residues. Looked up from germline, CDR1 is MNHEY and CDR2 is SMNVEV (reference sequence). V lost 6 bases and J lost 3, with 11 bases in between. TCRdb's table, derived via immunoSEQ multiplex PCR, lists solely in-frame clones and lacks some. The repertoire holds approximately 70,000 clones, 76% seen once, with roughly 0.94% in the top ten. The sample is drawn from a study of vaccination effects on CD4 cells after COVID-19. Overall study context: Post-vaccine specimens arrived a median 72 days past the second dose.

Points from the study as a whole: The study dataset contains few convalescent patients and includes no early post-infection timepoints.

In the ViraFEST assay, antigen-specific CD4+ clonotypes were identified by expansion after peptide-pool stimulation. Having been cultured for ten to eleven days, the cells underwent CD4+ T cell isolation. It was two doses of either the BNT162b2 or mRNA-1273 vaccine that participants received. The sequence derives from a human donor who received a COVID-19 vaccine. The sample here was CD4+ T cells from PBMCs cultured with HCoV-OC43 spike peptides, taken after COVID-19 vaccination. The sample's subset: HCoV-OC43 spike overlapping peptide pool stimulation. J is TRBJ1-2 and V is TRBV27, with D maybe TRBD1 (5 bases). The CDR3 reads CASSLEGHYGYTF. CDR3 sequence (DNA): TGTGCCAGCAGCCTCGAGGGACACTATGGCTACACCTTC.